A single sample is the source of the 13 T cell receptor beta chains below, sequenced in a study of PD-1 blockade in classical Hodgkin lymphoma. Repertoires were generated with immunoSEQ multiplex PCR, while TCRdb's copy carries only in-frame clones and drops some. This sample has some 150,000 clones; around 84% occur once, and the top ten carry roughly a tenth. Relapse after autologous stem cell transplantation occurred in every patient, and brentuximab vedotin exposure varied. Material: peripheral blood mononuclear cells (PBMCs), obtained before the second cycle of nivolumab. The receptors were gathered from a human donor with classical Hodgkin lymphoma.

Relative to its sample, this clone is medium-sized. This chain connects TRBV28 to TRBJ2-3; D remains unclear. V gave up 9 bases and J gave up 1 base, with 11 bases separating them. Germline CDR1 MDHEN, CDR2 SYDVKM. CDR3 size: 13 residues. For the CDR3, the DNA is TGTGCCAGTCTAGGAAGGGGCACAGATACGCAGTATTTT. Residues: CASLGRGTDTQYF.

This clone has just a few counts. V is TRBV9 and J is TRBJ1-2; D ambiguous. CDR3 length: 15 amino acids. Germline V gene lookup returns CDR1 SGDLS and CDR2 YYNGEE. The germline V and J ends were trimmed by 3 bases and 4 bases, with 16 bases remaining between them. In nucleotides, the CDR3 is TGTGCCAGCAGCGCCTCCCAGAGTCCCTTCTATGGCTACACCTTC. Protein: CASSASQSPFYGYTF.

The chain employs TRBV11-2 and TRBJ1-2, with 7 nucleotides matching TRBD1. The CDR3 length is 14 residues. V lost 5 bases to trimming and J lost 0 bases; unmatched junction nucleotides: 3. Germline-derived CDR1 and CDR2 are SGHAT and FQNNGV. In nucleotides, the CDR3 is TGTGCCAGCAGCATGGACAGGACTAACTATGGCTACACCTTC. Protein product: CASSMDRTNYGYTF.

The chain links TRBV30 to TRBJ1-1; weak D call: TRBD1 (6 bases). CDR3 size: 11 residues. Germline values: CDR1 GTSNPN, CDR2 SVGIG (reference sequence). V lost 1 base and J 10 bases, leaving 10 bases between the germline ends. CDR3 protein: CAWSEGGGAFF. Here the CDR3 DNA reads TGTGCCTGGAGTGAAGGGGGGGGAGCTTTCTTT.

V gene TRBV6-4 combines with J gene TRBJ2-3; 7 bases map to TRBD1. Germline loops: CDR1 MRHNA, CDR2 SNTAGT. Unmatched junction bases numbered 12, after V lost 7 bases and J lost 2 bases. The CDR3 consists of 16 residues. Here the CDR3 DNA reads TGTGCCAGCACCTGTTGGGCCAGGGGGAACACAGATACGCAGTATTTT. This gives the protein CASTCWARGNTDTQYF.

The rearrangement links TRBV4-2 to TRBJ1-1; the D gene is possibly TRBD1 (5 bases). CDR3 size: 14 residues. Trimming removed 5 bases at V and 4 bases at J, with 14 bases between. Germline CDR1 reads LGHNA; CDR2 reads YNFKEQ. CDR3 bases: TGTGCCAGCAGCTTAATCGGGACGGGCACTGAAGCTTTCTTT. Encoded protein: CASSLIGTGTEAFF.

This clone was seen a single time. The chain employs TRBV7-3 and TRBJ2-3; D call uncertain. Per germline, CDR1 SGHTA and CDR2 FQGTGA. This CDR3 has 13 residues. Trimming took off 5 bases at V and 4 bases at J, with 10 bases between the two ends. As DNA, the CDR3 is TGTGCCAGCAGCCTCCAAGGTCCAGATACGCAGTATTTT. This gives the protein CASSLQGPDTQYF.

The chain uses TRBV18 and TRBJ2-2, with 10 bases that match TRBD2. Germline V lookup: CDR1 KGHSH, CDR2 LQKENI. Trimming at V came to 0 bases and at J to 3 bases, leaving 7 bases not matched to a gene. The CDR3 has 18 amino acids. As DNA, the CDR3 is TGTGCCAGCTCACCACCCAAGCGGACTAGCGGTTACACCGGGGAGCTGTTTTTT. This codes for CASSPPKRTSGYTGELFF.

The chain is built from TRBV6-5 and TRBJ2-7; possible D gene TRBD1, 6 bases. Per germline, CDR1 MNHEY and CDR2 SVGAGI. The CDR3 runs to 14 residues. V lost 7 bases, J lost 4 bases, and 17 bases lay in between. The CDR3, as DNA: TGTGCCAGCATCAGGGGAGCAGGATCGTACGAGCAGTACTTC. It yields the protein CASIRGAGSYEQYF.

J is TRBJ1-1 and V is TRBV19; 8 nucleotides agree with TRBD1. The CDR3 is made up of 18 amino acids. J was trimmed by 3 bases and V by 6 bases; bases with no gene match: 18. Germline CDR1 and CDR2: LNHDA and SQIVND (reference sequence). The CDR3 reads CASRVAKQGAGRYTEAFF. CDR3 bases: TGTGCCAGTAGAGTGGCGAAGCAGGGGGCGGGTCGGTACACTGAAGCTTTCTTT.

The rearrangement joins TRBV7-9 to TRBJ1-2; maybe TRBD1 (6 bases). V lost 2 bases to trimming and J lost 1 base, with 14 bases between them. Germline CDR1 reads SEHNR; CDR2 reads FQNEAQ (reference sequence). The CDR3 is 16 amino acids. The CDR3 loop reads CASSLKWDNLNYGYTF. The CDR3 DNA is TGTGCCAGCAGCTTAAAGTGGGACAACCTTAACTATGGCTACACCTTC.

The chain uses TRBV28 and TRBJ1-2; D gene uncertain. The CDR3 extends over 12 amino acids. In germline, CDR1 is MDHEN, CDR2 SYDVKM. Deletions cut 7 bases from V and 7 bases from J, with 13 bases between. CDR3 in amino acids: CASKLAGSGYTF. The CDR3, as DNA: TGTGCCAGCAAACTCGCCGGGTCTGGCTACACCTTC.

This chain joins TRBV28 and TRBJ2-7, with TRBD2 matching over 10 bases. V gave up 5 bases and J gave up 6 bases; unmatched junction bases: 13. The CDR3 is made up of 16 amino acids. CDR1 and CDR2 (germline): MDHEN, SYDVKM. The CDR3 is CASSLDPLAGRIEQYF. CDR3 nucleotides: TGTGCCAGCAGTCTCGACCCACTAGCGGGGCGAATCGAGCAGTACTTC.